This T cell receptor beta chain was sequenced for a study of identical twins. Turning to this clonotype: Antigen specificity is unknown.

This CDR3 is 20 amino acids long. CDR1 and CDR2 from the germline V gene are DFQATT and SNEGSKA (reference sequence). The junction had 17 bases not matched to a gene; V was cut back by 2 bases and J by 1 base. A universal primer site was created by template switching, with the cDNA bearing unique molecular identifiers. One entry per CDR3 protein results from TCRdb running MiXCR on the 5' RACE reads. There are around 370,000 distinct CDR3 sequences in the sample; 7% to 9.5% occur only once, and approximately 9.3% lies in the top ten. Study outcomes and limitations: These conclusions were based on statistical analysis (cross-sectional, not following the same donors). Twin pairs' shared out-of-frame alpha sequences were enriched in low generation probability.

Sample: naive T cells sorted from blood. This sequence originates from a woman aged 45 to 65 in good health. The chain carries TRBV20-1 and TRBJ1-5; 10 nucleotides line up with TRBD1. CDR3 loop: CSARTTQTGGLIGSNQPQHF. The CDR3 DNA reads as TGCAGTGCTAGAACGACCCAGACAGGGGGCTTGATTGGGAGCAATCAGCCCCAGCATTTT.